This TCR beta chain was profiled in a study of T cells in Graves' hyperthyroidism and ophthalmopathy. The CDR3 sequence is 14 residues long. V was pared by 6 bases and J by 7 bases, with 19 bases between. A few counts support this clonotype. Its antigen is as yet unknown. Patients affected by ophthalmopathy presented a Clinical Activity Score of at least 3, a NOSPECS grade of at least 4, and disease duration below 3 months. Study-wide results and caveats: In the analysis, a 13 V-J model separated ophthalmopathy from stable hyperthyroidism.

Amplification of TCR beta CDR3 regions was performed using RNA transcripts as template. A first-round RT-PCR of the TCR CDR3 used the HTBI primer set. TCRdb redid the calling of the multiplex PCR reads with MiXCR, one entry per CDR3 protein. The sample records hundreds of thousands of distinct CDR3 sequences, roughly 15% being singletons. J is TRBJ2-7 and V is TRBV12-3 or TRBV12-4; D tentatively fits TRBD1 or TRBD2 (6 bases each). Sequencing was done on a sample of blood. This TCR was sampled from a woman between 40 and 50 years old with Graves' ophthalmopathy. The CDR3: CASSTPGDAGEQYF. CDR3 DNA: TGTGCCAGCAGCACCCCAGGGGACGCGGGAGAGCAGTACTTC.